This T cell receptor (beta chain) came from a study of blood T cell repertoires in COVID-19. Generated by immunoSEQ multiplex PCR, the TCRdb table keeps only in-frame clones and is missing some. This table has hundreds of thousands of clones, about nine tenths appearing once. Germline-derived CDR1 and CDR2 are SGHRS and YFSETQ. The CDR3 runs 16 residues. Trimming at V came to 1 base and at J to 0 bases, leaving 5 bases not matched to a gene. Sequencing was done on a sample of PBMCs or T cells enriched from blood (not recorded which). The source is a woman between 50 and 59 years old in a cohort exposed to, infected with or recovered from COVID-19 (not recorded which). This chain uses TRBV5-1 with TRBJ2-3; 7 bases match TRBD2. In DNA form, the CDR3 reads TGCGCCAGCAGCTTGCTAGCTAGCGGAAGCACAGATACGCAGTATTTT. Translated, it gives CASSLLASGSTDTQYF.